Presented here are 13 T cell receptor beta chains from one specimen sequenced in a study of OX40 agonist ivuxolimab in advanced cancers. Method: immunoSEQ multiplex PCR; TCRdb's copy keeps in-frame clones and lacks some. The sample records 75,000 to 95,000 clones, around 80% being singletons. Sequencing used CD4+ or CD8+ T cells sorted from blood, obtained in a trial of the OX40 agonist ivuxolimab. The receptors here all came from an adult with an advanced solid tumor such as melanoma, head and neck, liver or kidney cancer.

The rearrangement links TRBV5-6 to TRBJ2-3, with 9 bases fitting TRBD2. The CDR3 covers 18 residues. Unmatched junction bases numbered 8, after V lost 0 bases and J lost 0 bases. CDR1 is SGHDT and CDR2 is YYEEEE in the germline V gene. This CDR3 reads CASSLVGSGGFSTDTQYF. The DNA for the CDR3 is TGTGCCAGCAGCTTGGTAGGTAGCGGGGGCTTTAGCACAGATACGCAGTATTTT. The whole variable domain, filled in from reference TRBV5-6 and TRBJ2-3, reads DAGVTQSPTHLIKTRGQQVTLRCSPKSGHDTVSWYQQALGQGPQFIFQYYEEEERQRGNFPDRFSGHQFPNYSSELNVNALLLGDSALYLCASSLVGSGGFSTDTQYFGPGTRLTVL.

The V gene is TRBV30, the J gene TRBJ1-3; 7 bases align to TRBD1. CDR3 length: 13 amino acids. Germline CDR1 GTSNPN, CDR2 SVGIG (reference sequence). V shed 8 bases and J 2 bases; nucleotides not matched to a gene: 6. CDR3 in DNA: TGTGCCAGGCAGGGGGAAACTGGAAACACCATATATTTT. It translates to CARQGETGNTIYF.

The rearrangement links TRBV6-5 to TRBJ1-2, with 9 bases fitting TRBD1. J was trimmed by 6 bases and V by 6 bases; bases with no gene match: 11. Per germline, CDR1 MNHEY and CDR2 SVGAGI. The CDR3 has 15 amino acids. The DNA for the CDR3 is TGTGCCAGCAGACAACTGACAGGGGGGAGTCATGGCTACACCTTC. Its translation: CASRQLTGGSHGYTF.

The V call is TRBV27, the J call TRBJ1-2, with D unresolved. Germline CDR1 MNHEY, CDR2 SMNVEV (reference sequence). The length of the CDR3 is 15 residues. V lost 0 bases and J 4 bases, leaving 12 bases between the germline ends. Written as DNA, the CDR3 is TGTGCCAGCAGTTTATCGCAGACTCCCACCTATGGCTACACCTTC. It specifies CASSLSQTPTYGYTF.

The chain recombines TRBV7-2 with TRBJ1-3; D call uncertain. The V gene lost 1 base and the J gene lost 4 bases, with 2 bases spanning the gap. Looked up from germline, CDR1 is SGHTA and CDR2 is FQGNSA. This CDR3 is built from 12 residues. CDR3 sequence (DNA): TGTGCCAGCAGCTTAGTCGGAAACACCATATATTTT. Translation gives CASSLVGNTIYF.

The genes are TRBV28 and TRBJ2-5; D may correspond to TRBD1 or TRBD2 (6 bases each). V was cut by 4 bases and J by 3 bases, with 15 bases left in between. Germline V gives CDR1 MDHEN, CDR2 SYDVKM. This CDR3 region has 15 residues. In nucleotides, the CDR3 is TGTGCCAGCAGTTCCCCCCCGAGGGGGGAAGAGACCCAGTACTTC. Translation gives CASSSPPRGEETQYF.

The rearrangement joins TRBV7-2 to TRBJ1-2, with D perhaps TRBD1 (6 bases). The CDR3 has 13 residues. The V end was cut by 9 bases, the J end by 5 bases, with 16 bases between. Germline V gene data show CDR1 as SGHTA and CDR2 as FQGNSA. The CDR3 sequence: CASGAGVGYGYTF. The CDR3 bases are TGTGCCAGTGGGGCAGGGGTGGGGTATGGCTACACCTTC.

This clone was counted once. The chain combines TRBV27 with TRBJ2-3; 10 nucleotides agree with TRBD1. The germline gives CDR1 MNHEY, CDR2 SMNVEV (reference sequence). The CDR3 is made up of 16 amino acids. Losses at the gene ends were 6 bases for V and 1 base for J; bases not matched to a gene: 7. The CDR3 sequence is CASRLAGTGGTDTQYF. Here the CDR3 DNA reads TGTGCCAGCAGACTCGCCGGGACAGGGGGCACAGATACGCAGTATTTT.

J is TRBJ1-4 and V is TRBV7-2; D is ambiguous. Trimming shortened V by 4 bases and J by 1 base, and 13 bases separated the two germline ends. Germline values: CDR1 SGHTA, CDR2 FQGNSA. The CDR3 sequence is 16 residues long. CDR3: CASSSGLPLTNEKLFF. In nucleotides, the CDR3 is TGTGCCAGCAGCTCAGGTCTCCCTCTAACTAATGAAAAACTGTTTTTT.

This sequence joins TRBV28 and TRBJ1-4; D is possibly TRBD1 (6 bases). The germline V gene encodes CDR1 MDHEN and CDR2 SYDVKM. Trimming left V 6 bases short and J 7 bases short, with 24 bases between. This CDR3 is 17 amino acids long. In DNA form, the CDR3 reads TGTGCCAGCAGAAGAATGGGGGGCGGCGTCTCGGGTGAAAAACTGTTTTTT. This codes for CASRRMGGGVSGEKLFF. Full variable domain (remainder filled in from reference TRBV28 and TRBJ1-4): DVKVTQSSRYLVKRTGEKVFLECVQDMDHENMFWYRQDPGLGLRLIYFSYDVKMKEKGDIPEGYSVSREKKERFSLILESASTNQTSMYLCASRRMGGGVSGEKLFFGSGTQLSVL.

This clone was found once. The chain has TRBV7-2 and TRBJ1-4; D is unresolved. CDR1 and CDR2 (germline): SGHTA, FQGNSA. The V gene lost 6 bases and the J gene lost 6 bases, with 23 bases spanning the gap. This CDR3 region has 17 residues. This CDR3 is CASSTKPSESWDEKLFF. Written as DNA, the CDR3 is TGTGCCAGCAGTACGAAGCCATCAGAATCTTGGGATGAAAAACTGTTTTTT.

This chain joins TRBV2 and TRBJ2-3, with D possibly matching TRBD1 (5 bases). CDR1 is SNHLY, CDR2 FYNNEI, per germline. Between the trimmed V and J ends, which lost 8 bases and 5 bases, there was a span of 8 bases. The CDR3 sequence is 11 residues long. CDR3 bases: TGTGCCAGCGGCAGGGTAGATACGCAGTATTTT. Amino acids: CASGRVDTQYF. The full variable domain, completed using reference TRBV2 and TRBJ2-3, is EPEVTQTPSHQVTQMGQEVILRCVPISNHLYFYWYRQILGQKVEFLVSFYNNEISEKSEIFDDQFSVERPDGSNFTLKIRSTKLEDSAMYFCASGRVDTQYFGPGTRLTVL.

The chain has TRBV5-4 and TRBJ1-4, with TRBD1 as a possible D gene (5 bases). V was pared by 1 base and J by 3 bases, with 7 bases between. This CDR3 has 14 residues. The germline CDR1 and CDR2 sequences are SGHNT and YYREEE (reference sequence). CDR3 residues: CASSLSGSNEKLFF. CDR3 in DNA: TGTGCCAGCAGCTTGTCAGGGTCTAATGAAAAACTGTTTTTT.